Listed below are T cell receptor beta chains from one sample, sequenced in a study of blood T cell repertoires in COVID-19. Assay: immunoSEQ multiplex PCR; the TCRdb copy retains only in-frame clones and omits some. The data show 230,000 or so clones, 81% seen once. The sample comprised peripheral blood. The receptors stem from a woman of 80 years or more with COVID-19, enrolled during active disease. Both conserved end residues are part of each CDR3. A D gene is named only where the DNA matches it firmly.

CASSLNGGSQETQYF	TRBD2	TRBJ2-5	TRBV5-1
CASSIFAGVGQFF	TRBD2	TRBJ2-1	TRBV19
CASSPSARNEKLFF	NA	TRBJ1-4	TRBV5-5
CASSLGGEKSYF	NA	TRBJ1-3	TRBV7-6
CASSQVPKFGVSLGEQFF	NA	TRBJ2-1	TRBV14
CASSSRQGMNTEAFF	TRBD1	TRBJ1-1	TRBV7-9
CASSPFRTGLTEAFF	TRBD1	TRBJ1-1	TRBV19
CASSFRPGTEAFF	NA	TRBJ1-1	TRBV12-3/TRBV12-4
CASTRGGPTYNEQFF	NA	TRBJ2-1	TRBV2
CASSSGKNYGYTF	NA	TRBJ1-2	TRBV12-3/TRBV12-4
CASSNYRTSNQPQHF	NA	TRBJ1-5	TRBV19
CASSLGGRTEETQYF	NA	TRBJ2-5	TRBV11-3
CASTTSGKGYTF	NA	TRBJ1-2	TRBV6-5
CASSLGKGGEAFF	NA	TRBJ1-1	TRBV5-1
CASSLANMNTEAFF	NA	TRBJ1-1	TRBV7-2
CASSYDGSAEAFF	NA	TRBJ1-1	TRBV6-5
CASRGQVGNQPQHF	TRBD1	TRBJ1-5	TRBV19
CASSLAYPGGNNEQFF	TRBD2	TRBJ2-1	TRBV5-4
CASSSAQAGQPQHF	NA	TRBJ1-5	TRBV28
CASSIDLTGELFF	NA	TRBJ2-2	TRBV19
CATSRGGQANTGELFF	TRBD1	TRBJ2-2	TRBV15
CASSPPGTRNTEAFF	NA	TRBJ1-1	TRBV18
CASSLGQNTEAFF	NA	TRBJ1-1	TRBV18
CASSLQGGNQPQHF	TRBD1	TRBJ1-5	TRBV5-4
CASSVDPGGGYGYTF	TRBD1	TRBJ1-2	TRBV9
CASAHRDRGRPGGYEQYF	TRBD1	TRBJ2-7	TRBV28
CASREGGSSYEQYF	NA	TRBJ2-7	TRBV6-5
CASSLLLHPSSAEQFF	NA	TRBJ2-1	TRBV7-3
CASSEAGRGNEKLFF	TRBD1	TRBJ1-4	TRBV2
CASSQGTGGQPQHF	TRBD1	TRBJ1-5	TRBV4-1
CASSPTSVSSYNEQFF	TRBD2	TRBJ2-1	TRBV9
CAISVGPNYGYTF	NA	TRBJ1-2	TRBV10-3
CAWSVGVQVNQPQHF	NA	TRBJ1-5	TRBV30
CASSLIGHPSTDTQYF	NA	TRBJ2-3	TRBV5-6
CASSRTPNEETQYF	NA	TRBJ2-5	TRBV4-1
CSVNRGNYGYTF	TRBD1	TRBJ1-2	TRBV29-1
CASSGDSLRELFF	NA	TRBJ2-2	TRBV5-1
CASSLGQGARTEAFF	TRBD1	TRBJ1-1	TRBV5-4
CASSLYGTGGEAFF	TRBD1	TRBJ1-1	TRBV27
CASSSGNSYNEQFF	NA	TRBJ2-1	TRBV5-1
CASTEQGAPTEAFF	TRBD1	TRBJ1-1	TRBV19
CASSYTGEAFF	NA	TRBJ1-1	TRBV12-3/TRBV12-4
CASSLVFPRGEQFF	NA	TRBJ2-1	TRBV7-2
CASSGGQGNSPLHF	TRBD1	TRBJ1-6	TRBV2
CASSLLAATNEKLFF	NA	TRBJ1-4	TRBV5-1
CSASRGVRPEQYF	TRBD2	TRBJ2-7	TRBV20-1
CASSFSGDLGTYGYTF	NA	TRBJ1-2	TRBV7-9
CASSFNNQPQHF	NA	TRBJ1-5	TRBV7-9
CASIPTGGNYGYTF	TRBD1	TRBJ1-2	TRBV2
CASSSGTGSSAQHF	TRBD1	TRBJ1-5	TRBV6-2/TRBV6-3
CAISPGTSGGLPSTDTQYF	TRBD2	TRBJ2-3	TRBV10-3
CASSLAGQGLTDTQYF	TRBD1	TRBJ2-3	TRBV5-1
CASTSSGNTIYF	NA	TRBJ1-3	TRBV3-1/TRBV3-2
CASSLAPGGRRQETQYF	TRBD2	TRBJ2-5	TRBV5-5
CASRRVSQAEAFF	NA	TRBJ1-1	TRBV10-2